The 13 T cell receptor beta chains below were found in one sample sequenced in a study of identical twins. Each CDR3 protein is one row after TCRdb ran MiXCR on the 5' RACE reads. The sample yields roughly 690,000 distinct CDR3 sequences, about 20% seen once. The same sample was also used in a study of T cells expressing NK-cell markers.

Source material: PBMCs. These receptors were obtained from a woman between 18 and 29 years old in good health.

V and J are TRBV5-5 and TRBJ1-1, with TRBD1 as a possible D gene (5 bases). Germline values: CDR1 SGHKS, CDR2 YYEKEE (reference sequence). The CDR3 is 14 amino acids. Between the trimmed V and J ends, which lost 5 bases and 1 base, there was a span of 12 bases. DNA of the CDR3: TGTGCCAGCAGGCTGGGACGGAGGAACACTGAAGCTTTCTTT. Encoded protein: CASRLGRRNTEAFF.

The rearrangement joins TRBV12-3 or TRBV12-4 to TRBJ2-3; weak D call: TRBD2 (6 bases). Trimming cost V 4 bases and J 5 bases, with 13 bases left between them. The length of the CDR3 is 14 residues. The CDR3 loop is CASSYRGAGDTQYF. The CDR3 bases are TGTGCCAGCAGTTACCGGGGAGCGGGAGATACGCAGTATTTT.

The rearrangement uses TRBV4-1 and TRBJ2-3, with a weak D call TRBD2 (6 bases). This CDR3 spans 19 amino acids. Trimming shortened V by 0 bases and J by 0 bases, and 19 bases separated the two germline ends. Per the germline V gene, CDR1 is MGHRA and CDR2 is YSYEKL. In DNA form, the CDR3 reads TGCGCCAGCAGCCAAGAGCGGGGTGCGGCGGGACCGAGCACAGATACGCAGTATTTT. Translated, it gives CASSQERGAAGPSTDTQYF.

The chain is built from TRBV10-3 and TRBJ2-7, with 8 nucleotides matching TRBD1. The germline V gene has CDR1 ENHRY and CDR2 SYGVKD. The V segment lost 7 bases and the J segment 7 bases; nucleotides outside the gene matches: 3. CDR3 length equals 11 residues. CDR3 residues: CAITGGGEQYF. Written as DNA, the CDR3 is TGTGCCATCACAGGGGGCGGGGAGCAGTACTTC.

V is TRBV20-1 and J is TRBJ1-2; TRBD1 agrees at 7 bases. The CDR3 totals 12 residues. V gave up 5 bases and J gave up 4 bases; unmatched junction bases: 4. Looked up from germline, CDR1 is DFQATT and CDR2 is SNEGSKA (reference sequence). CDR3 in amino acids: CSASGGIYGYTF. The DNA for the CDR3 is TGCAGTGCTTCAGGGGGGATCTATGGCTACACCTTC.

The chain has TRBV6-5 and TRBJ2-5; tentatively, D is TRBD1 or TRBD2 (6 bases each). With 4 bases removed from V and 0 bases from J, the gap between germline ends came to 18 bases. Per the germline V gene, CDR1 is MNHEY and CDR2 is SVGAGI. This CDR3 is built from 17 residues. DNA of the CDR3: TGTGCCAGCAGTTTTCCTCATCGGGGGCCGAACCAAGAGACCCAGTACTTC. Its protein is CASSFPHRGPNQETQYF.

This clonotype showed up just a few times. The rearrangement links TRBV18 to TRBJ1-2; TRBD1 matches 9 bases. J lost 2 bases, V lost 9 bases, and 10 bases had no gene match. The CDR3 is 15 residues long. In germline, CDR1 is KGHSH, CDR2 LQKENI. This CDR3 reads CASSNSGTGNYGYTF. CDR3 nucleotide sequence: TGTGCCAGTTCCAACTCCGGGACAGGGAACTATGGCTACACCTTC.

This clonotype is medium-sized by share. This chain connects TRBV5-1 to TRBJ2-2, with a possible D match to TRBD1 (5 bases). Germline CDR1 and CDR2: SGHRS and YFSETQ. The CDR3 consists of 16 residues. The germline V and J ends were trimmed by 5 bases and 2 bases, with 16 bases remaining between them. The chain's CDR3 is CASRPTTALNTGELFF. CDR3 coding DNA: TGCGCCAGCAGACCGACGACAGCACTAAACACCGGGGAGCTGTTTTTT.

J is TRBJ1-3 and V is TRBV3-1; D not certain. The CDR3 is made up of 14 amino acids. The germline V gene has CDR1 LGHDT and CDR2 YNNKEL (reference sequence). Trimming pared 6 bases from V and 2 bases from J, leaving 11 bases between. This CDR3 reads CASSSVRTGNTIYF. The CDR3 DNA follows: TGTGCCAGCAGTTCTGTCCGCACTGGAAACACCATATATTTT.

The CDR3 DNA follows: TGTGCCAGCACCAAGGGACTACTCTCCTACAATGAGCAGTTCTTC. Amino acids: CASTKGLLSYNEQFF. V usage is TRBV6-1 and J usage is TRBJ2-1, with TRBD2 identical over 7 bases. The germline CDR1 and CDR2 sequences are MNHNS and SASEGT. J gave up 0 bases and V 7 bases, and 6 bases lay outside the gene matches. The CDR3 length is 15 residues.

The gene calls are TRBV11-1 and TRBJ2-7; weak D call: TRBD1 (5 bases). V was shortened by 7 bases and J by 2 bases, with 15 bases between the two germline ends. Germline CDR1 is SGHAT and CDR2 is FQDESV (reference sequence). CDR3 length: 14 amino acids. This CDR3 is CASTLGRNTYEQYF. For the CDR3, the DNA is TGTGCCAGCACTCTGGGGCGGAATACCTACGAGCAGTACTTC.

This clonotype was counted at least ten times. The chain links TRBV20-1 to TRBJ1-2; TRBD1 agrees at 9 bases. In germline, CDR1 is DFQATT, CDR2 SNEGSKA (reference sequence). The CDR3 has 13 residues. The trim removed 6 bases at V and 10 bases at J, leaving 12 bases unmatched. Here the CDR3 reads CSAPDRGVADYTF. CDR3 in DNA: TGCAGTGCGCCAGACAGGGGGGTAGCGGACTACACCTTC.

This chain connects TRBV27 to TRBJ1-2, with D perhaps TRBD1 (6 bases). The CDR3 is 13 residues long. V was cut by 5 bases and J by 3 bases, with 10 bases left in between. Germline V lookup: CDR1 MNHEY, CDR2 SMNVEV (reference sequence). The CDR3 region is CASSPQGDYGYTF. For the CDR3, the DNA is TGTGCCAGCAGTCCACAGGGCGACTATGGCTACACCTTC.